This TCR beta chain appears in the sequencing data of a study of T cells in Graves' hyperthyroidism and ophthalmopathy. Study context: Peripheral blood was secured at the point of initial diagnosis, before any treatment. General study findings and limits: Blood held most thyroid clonotypes expanded above 0.001 frequency.

Researchers took RNA transcripts and amplified the TCR beta CDR3 regions from them. An initial round of RT-PCR targeting the TCR CDR3 relied on the HTBI primer set. One entry per CDR3 protein, called by TCRdb with MiXCR from the multiplex PCR reads. The sample lists hundreds of thousands of distinct CDR3 sequences; about 15% were seen once. Germline CDR1 and CDR2: MGHRA and YSYEKL. J lost 3 bases, V lost 4 bases, and 8 bases had no gene match. There are 15 residues in the CDR3. There are many counts of this clonotype. Antigen: not known. Extraction of PBMCs used roughly 9.3 ml of fresh peripheral blood.

This clonotype originated in a woman between 40 and 50 years old with Graves' ophthalmopathy. The chain recombines TRBV4-1 with TRBJ1-1; 7 bases are a match to TRBD1. The sequencing input was blood. CDR3 nucleotides: TGCGCCAGCAGCCTACGACAGGGTGTGGACACTGAAGCTTTCTTT. Protein: CASSLRQGVDTEAFF.